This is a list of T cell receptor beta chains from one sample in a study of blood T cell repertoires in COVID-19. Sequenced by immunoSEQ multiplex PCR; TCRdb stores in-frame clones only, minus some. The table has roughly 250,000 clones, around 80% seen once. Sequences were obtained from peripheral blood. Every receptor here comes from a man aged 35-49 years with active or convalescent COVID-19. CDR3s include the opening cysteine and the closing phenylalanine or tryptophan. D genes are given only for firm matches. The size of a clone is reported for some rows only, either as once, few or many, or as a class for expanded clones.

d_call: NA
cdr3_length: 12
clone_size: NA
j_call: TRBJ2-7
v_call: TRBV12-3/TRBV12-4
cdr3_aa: CASSSDTYEQYF
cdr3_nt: TGTGCCAGCAGTTCCGACACCTACGAGCAGTACTTC

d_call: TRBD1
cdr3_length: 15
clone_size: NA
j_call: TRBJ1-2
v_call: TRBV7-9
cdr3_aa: CASSPSQGAWYGYTF
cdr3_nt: TGTGCCAGCAGCCCCTCACAGGGGGCTTGGTATGGCTACACCTTC

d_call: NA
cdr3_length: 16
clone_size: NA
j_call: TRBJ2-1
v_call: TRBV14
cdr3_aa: CASSQAASRSYNEQFF
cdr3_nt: TGTGCCAGCAGCCAAGCAGCGTCCCGCTCCTACAATGAGCAGTTCTTC

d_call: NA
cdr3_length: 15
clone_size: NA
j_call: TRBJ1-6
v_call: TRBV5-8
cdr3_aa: CASSLGQLKFSPLHF
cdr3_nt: TGTGCCAGCAGCTTGGGCCAGTTAAAATTTTCACCCCTCCACTTT

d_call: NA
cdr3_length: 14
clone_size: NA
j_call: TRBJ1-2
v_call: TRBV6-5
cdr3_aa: CASSYSGETYGYTF
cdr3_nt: TGTGCCAGCAGTTACTCCGGGGAGACCTATGGCTACACCTTC

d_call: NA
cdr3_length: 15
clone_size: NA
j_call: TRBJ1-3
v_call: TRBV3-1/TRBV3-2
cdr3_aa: CASSQVKTGGNTIYF
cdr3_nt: TGTGCCAGCAGCCAAGTAAAAACAGGGGGAAACACCATATATTTT

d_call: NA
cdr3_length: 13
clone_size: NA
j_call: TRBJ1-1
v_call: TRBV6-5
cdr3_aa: CATRGPVNTEAFF
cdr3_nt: TGTGCCACCCGTGGGCCGGTTAACACTGAAGCTTTCTTT

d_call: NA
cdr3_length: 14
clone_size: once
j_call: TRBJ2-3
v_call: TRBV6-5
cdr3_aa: CASVLAGGTDTQYF
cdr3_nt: TGTGCCAGCGTATTGGCAGGGGGCACAGATACGCAGTATTTT

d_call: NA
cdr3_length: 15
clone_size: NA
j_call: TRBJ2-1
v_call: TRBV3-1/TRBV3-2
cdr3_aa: CASSQGGGELNEQFF
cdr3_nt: TGTGCCAGCAGCCAAGGAGGGGGGGAGTTAAATGAGCAGTTCTTC

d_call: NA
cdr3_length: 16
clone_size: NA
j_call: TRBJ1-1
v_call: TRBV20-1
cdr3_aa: CSASVFWTDLNTEAFF
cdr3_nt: TGCAGTGCTAGTGTATTTTGGACAGACCTGAACACTGAAGCTTTCTTT

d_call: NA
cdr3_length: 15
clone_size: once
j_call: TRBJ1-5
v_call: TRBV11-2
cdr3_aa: CASKGVRQGDQPQHF
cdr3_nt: TGTGCCAGCAAGGGCGTGAGGCAGGGCGATCAGCCCCAGCATTTT

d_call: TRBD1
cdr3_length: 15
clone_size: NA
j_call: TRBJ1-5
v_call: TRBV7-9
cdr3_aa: CASSLGGTGWQPQHF
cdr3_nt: TGTGCCAGCAGCTTAGGGGGGACAGGGTGGCAGCCCCAGCATTTT

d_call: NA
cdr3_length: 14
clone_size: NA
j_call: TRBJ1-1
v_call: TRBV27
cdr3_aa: CASSLSPEATEAFF
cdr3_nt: TGTGCCAGCAGTTTATCCCCAGAGGCCACTGAAGCTTTCTTT

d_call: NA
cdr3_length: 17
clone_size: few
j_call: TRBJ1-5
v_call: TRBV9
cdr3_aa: CASSVYREGVRNQPQHF
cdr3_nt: TGTGCCAGCAGCGTCTACCGAGAGGGGGTCCGCAATCAGCCCCAGCATTTT

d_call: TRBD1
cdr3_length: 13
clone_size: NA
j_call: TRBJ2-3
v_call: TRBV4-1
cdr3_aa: CASSPDRGLTQYF
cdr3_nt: TGCGCCAGCAGCCCCGACAGGGGGCTTACGCAGTATTTT

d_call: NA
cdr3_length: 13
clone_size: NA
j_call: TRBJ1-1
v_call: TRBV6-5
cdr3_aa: CASRQAEFTEAFF
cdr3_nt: TGTGCCAGCAGACAAGCGGAGTTCACTGAAGCTTTCTTT

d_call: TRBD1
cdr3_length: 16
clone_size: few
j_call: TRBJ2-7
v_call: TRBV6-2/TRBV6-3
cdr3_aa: CASSPDRGKGSYEQYF
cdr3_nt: TGTGCCAGCAGTCCCGACAGGGGTAAAGGCTCCTACGAGCAGTACTTC

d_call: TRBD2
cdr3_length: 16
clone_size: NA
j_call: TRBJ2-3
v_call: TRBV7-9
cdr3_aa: CASSLRLAALVDTQYF
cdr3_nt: TGTGCCAGCAGCTTACGGCTAGCGGCATTGGTGGATACGCAGTATTTT

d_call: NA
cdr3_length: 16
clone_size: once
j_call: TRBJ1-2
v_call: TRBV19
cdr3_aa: CASSIGFGSGNYGYTF
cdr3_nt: TGTGCCAGTAGTATAGGGTTCGGGTCGGGGAACTATGGCTACACCTTC

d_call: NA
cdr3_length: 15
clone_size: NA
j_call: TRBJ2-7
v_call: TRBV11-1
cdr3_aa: CASSPSSGRAYEQYF
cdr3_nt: TGTGCCAGCAGCCCCTCCTCCGGCAGGGCCTACGAGCAGTACTTC

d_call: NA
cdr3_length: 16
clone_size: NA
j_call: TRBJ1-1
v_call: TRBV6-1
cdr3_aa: CASSGGRLAVNIYAFF
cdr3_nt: TGTGCCAGCAGTGGAGGGCGGCTTGCAGTTAATATATATGCCTTCTTT

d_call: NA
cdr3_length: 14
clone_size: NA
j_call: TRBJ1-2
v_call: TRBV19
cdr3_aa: CASSIMELNYGYTF
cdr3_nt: TGTGCCAGTAGTATAATGGAGTTAAACTATGGCTACACCTTC

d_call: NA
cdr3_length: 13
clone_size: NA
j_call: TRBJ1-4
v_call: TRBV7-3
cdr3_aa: CASSFPRSEKLFF
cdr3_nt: TGTGCCAGCAGCTTCCCTAGGAGTGAAAAACTGTTTTTT

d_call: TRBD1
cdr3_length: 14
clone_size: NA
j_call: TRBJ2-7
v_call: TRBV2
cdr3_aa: CASSVTGKSYEQYF
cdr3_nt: TGTGCCAGCAGTGTGACAGGGAAGAGCTACGAGCAGTACTTC

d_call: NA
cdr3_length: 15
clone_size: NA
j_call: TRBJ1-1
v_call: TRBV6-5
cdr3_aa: CASSSRLRVRTEAFF
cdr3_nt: TGTGCCAGCAGTTCTCGACTCAGGGTGCGAACTGAAGCTTTCTTT

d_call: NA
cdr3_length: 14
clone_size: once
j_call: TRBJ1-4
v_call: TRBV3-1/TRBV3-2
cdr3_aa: CASSQDLRSEKLFF
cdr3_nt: TGTGCCAGCAGCCAAGATCTGAGATCCGAAAAACTGTTTTTT

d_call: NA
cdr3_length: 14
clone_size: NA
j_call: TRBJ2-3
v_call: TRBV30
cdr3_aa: CAWSTVISSDTQYF
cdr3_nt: TGTGCCTGGTCGACAGTTATATCATCAGATACGCAGTATTTT

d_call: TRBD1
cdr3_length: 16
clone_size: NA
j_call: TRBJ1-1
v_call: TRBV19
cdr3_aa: CASMDRGGGLSTEAFF
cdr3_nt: TGTGCCAGTATGGACAGGGGAGGGGGATTGAGCACTGAAGCTTTCTTT

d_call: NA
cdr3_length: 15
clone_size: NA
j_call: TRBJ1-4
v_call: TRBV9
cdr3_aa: CASSVFPGTNEKLFF
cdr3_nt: TGTGCCAGCAGCGTATTTCCCGGAACTAATGAAAAACTGTTTTTT

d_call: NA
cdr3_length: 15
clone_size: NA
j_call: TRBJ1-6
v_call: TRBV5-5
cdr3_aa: CASSRTGTVDSPLHF
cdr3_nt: TGTGCCAGCAGCCGAACCGGGACTGTAGATTCACCCCTCCACTTT

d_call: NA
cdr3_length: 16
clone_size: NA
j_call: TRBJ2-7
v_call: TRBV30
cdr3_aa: CAWSALGEALKDEQYF
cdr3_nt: TGTGCCTGGAGTGCTTTGGGGGAGGCGCTGAAAGACGAGCAGTACTTC

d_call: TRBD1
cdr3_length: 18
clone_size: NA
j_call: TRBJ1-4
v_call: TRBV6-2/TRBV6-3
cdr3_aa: CASSYIPGQGATNEKLFF
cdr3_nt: TGTGCCAGCAGTTACATCCCCGGACAGGGGGCAACTAATGAAAAACTGTTTTTT

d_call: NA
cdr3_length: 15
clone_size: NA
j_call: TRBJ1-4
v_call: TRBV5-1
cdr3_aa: CASSLAAGNNEKLFF
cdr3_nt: TGCGCCAGCAGCTTGGCGGCAGGGAATAACGAAAAACTGTTTTTT

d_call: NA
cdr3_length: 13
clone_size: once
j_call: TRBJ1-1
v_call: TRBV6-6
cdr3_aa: CASNYRVNTEAFF
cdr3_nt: TGTGCCAGCAACTACAGGGTGAACACTGAAGCTTTCTTT

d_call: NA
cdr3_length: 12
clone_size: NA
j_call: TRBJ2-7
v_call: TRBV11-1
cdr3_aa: CASSEHHYEQYF
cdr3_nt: TGTGCCAGCAGCGAGCACCATTACGAGCAGTACTTC

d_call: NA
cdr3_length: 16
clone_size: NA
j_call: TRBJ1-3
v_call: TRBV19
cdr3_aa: CASSIVEGLEGNTIYF
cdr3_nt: TGTGCCAGTAGTATAGTTGAAGGCTTGGAGGGAAACACCATATATTTT

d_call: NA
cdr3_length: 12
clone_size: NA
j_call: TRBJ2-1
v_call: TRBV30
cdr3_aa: CAWSLLRDEQFF
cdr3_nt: TGTGCCTGGAGTCTCCTCCGGGATGAGCAGTTCTTC

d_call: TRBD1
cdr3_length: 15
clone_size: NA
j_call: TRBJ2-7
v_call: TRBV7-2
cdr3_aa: CASRLNSGQIYEQYF
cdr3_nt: TGTGCCAGCAGATTGAACTCGGGACAGATCTACGAGCAGTACTTC

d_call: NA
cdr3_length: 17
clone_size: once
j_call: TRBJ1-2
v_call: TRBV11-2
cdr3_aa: CASTTNRAGSGRYGYTF
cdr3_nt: TGTGCCAGCACCACTAATAGGGCAGGGTCGGGTCGCTATGGCTACACCTTC

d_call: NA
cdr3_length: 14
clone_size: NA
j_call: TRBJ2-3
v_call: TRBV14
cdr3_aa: CASSQSGIADTQYF
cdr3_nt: TGTGCCAGCAGCCAGTCAGGGATCGCAGATACGCAGTATTTT

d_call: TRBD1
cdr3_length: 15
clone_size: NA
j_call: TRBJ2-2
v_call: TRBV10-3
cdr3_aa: CAINSGTVSTGELFF
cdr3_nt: TGTGCCATCAACTCCGGGACAGTGAGCACCGGGGAGCTGTTTTTT

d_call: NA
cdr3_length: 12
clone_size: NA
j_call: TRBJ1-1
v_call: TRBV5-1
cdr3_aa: CASSVTGAEAFF
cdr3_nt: TGCGCCAGCAGCGTAACAGGAGCCGAAGCTTTCTTT